The source of this TCR beta chain is a study of response to subunit inactivated influenza vaccine. There are many counts of this clonotype. The antigen remains undetermined. The junction differs from germline at one of its ends, possibly a read error. Study-wide results and caveats: The authors put forward the suggestion that each seasonal influenza vaccination may bring in only a limited number of new T cells.

TCRdb used MiXCR to reprocess the RT-PCR reads, holding one entry per CDR3 protein. The data show under 800,000 distinct CDR3 sequences, with roughly 13% seen just once and around 6.5% held by the top ten. This CDR3 has 13 residues. The chain combines TRBV12-3 or TRBV12-4 with TRBJ1-1; D unresolved. This TCR was sampled from a man aged 50 to 59 who received an inactivated influenza vaccine. The source material was PBMCs from blood, sampled around 15 days before vaccination. CDR3 sequence (DNA): TGTGCCAGCAGCTTAGTGGGGAACACTGAAGCTTTCTTT. This gives the protein CASSLVGNTEAFF.